What follows are 18 T cell receptor beta chains derived from one specimen sequenced in a study of blood T cell repertoires in COVID-19. Some clones are missing from TCRdb's copy, which holds only in-frame ones; the method was immunoSEQ multiplex PCR. Of 350,000 to 400,000 clones in the sample, approximately 91% were seen once. The specimen sequenced was PBMCs or T cells enriched from blood (not recorded which). These receptors all stem from a woman aged 40 to 50 who had been exposed to COVID-19.

This clone was observed a single time. The chain has TRBV5-6 and TRBJ1-1; possible D gene TRBD1, 5 bases. The V gene lost 4 bases and the J gene lost 5 bases, with 15 bases spanning the gap. Germline CDR1 reads SGHDT; CDR2 reads YYEEEE. CDR3 length equals 14 residues. CDR3 nucleotides: TGTGCCAGCAGCCCCTCCAGGGTGGGTACTGAAGCTTTCTTT. It encodes CASSPSRVGTEAFF. The complete variable domain, with remaining parts taken from reference TRBV5-6 and TRBJ1-1, reads DAGVTQSPTHLIKTRGQQVTLRCSPKSGHDTVSWYQQALGQGPQFIFQYYEEEERQRGNFPDRFSGHQFPNYSSELNVNALLLGDSALYLCASSPSRVGTEAFFGQGTRLTVV.

V usage is TRBV10-1 and J usage is TRBJ1-5; a possible D gene is TRBD1 (5 bases). The CDR3 has 13 residues. Germline V lookup: CDR1 WNHNN, CDR2 SYGVQD (reference sequence). V lost 6 bases, J lost 4 bases, and 10 bases lay in between. The CDR3 loop is CASSPGLNQPQHF. The CDR3 DNA reads TGCGCCAGCAGCCCAGGGTTAAATCAGCCCCAGCATTTT.

DNA for the CDR3: TGTGCCAGCAGTTACAGGGGAGGGGGGAACACTGAAGCTTTCTTT. It specifies CASSYRGGGNTEAFF. The rearrangement uses TRBV6-5 and TRBJ1-1, with D tentatively TRBD1 (6 bases). The CDR3 covers 15 residues. Trimming stripped 2 bases from V and 1 base from J, with 11 bases between. From germline, CDR1 is MNHEY and CDR2 SVGAGI.

The V call is TRBV7-9, the J call TRBJ1-1; TRBD1 agrees at 10 bases. The V gene end was trimmed by 5 bases and the J gene end by 4 bases; junction bases not matched to a gene: 10. Germline V gene sequence: CDR1 SEHNR, CDR2 FQNEAQ (reference sequence). There are 16 residues in the CDR3. CDR3 bases: TGTGCCAGCAGCCCCGACAGGGGGCGCGGTGGCACTGAAGCTTTCTTT. This sequence encodes CASSPDRGRGGTEAFF. Based on the CDR3 plus reference TRBV7-9 and TRBJ1-1, the full variable domain is DTGVSQNPRHKITKRGQNVTFRCDPISEHNRLYWYRQTLGQGPEFLTYFQNEAQLEKSRLLSDRFSAERPKGSFSTLEIQRTEQGDSAMYLCASSPDRGRGGTEAFFGQGTRLTVV.

The chain couples TRBV7-9 to TRBJ1-2; tentatively, D is TRBD1 (5 bases). CDR3 length equals 14 residues. The V gene's germline CDR1 is SEHNR and CDR2 FQNEAQ (reference sequence). V dropped 10 bases and J dropped 0 bases, with 15 bases sitting between them. CDR3 coding DNA: TGTGCCACCATCAGGGAGGAGGCTAACTATGGCTACACCTTC. Translation: CATIREEANYGYTF.

The gene calls are TRBV11-2 and TRBJ2-2, with 7 bases aligning to TRBD1. CDR1 SGHAT and CDR2 FQNNGV come from the germline V gene. The CDR3 contains 14 residues. With 5 bases clipped from V and 1 base from J, the junction kept 1 base outside the gene matches. CDR3 region: CASSRTGNTGELFF. DNA for the CDR3: TGTGCCAGCAGCCGGACAGGGAACACCGGGGAGCTGTTTTTT.

CDR3 protein: CASSQGQGSEKLFF. The CDR3 region has the DNA TGCGCCAGCAGCCAAGGACAGGGCAGCGAAAAACTGTTTTTT. The V and J genes are TRBV4-1 and TRBJ1-4; 7 bases agree with TRBD1. CDR1 is MGHRA, CDR2 YSYEKL, per germline. V shed 1 base, J shed 8 bases, and the junction held 4 bases outside the gene matches. The CDR3 totals 14 residues.

In DNA form, the CDR3 reads TGTGCCAGCAGCTTGCAGGGATTAGGCACTGAAGCTTTCTTT. Protein product: CASSLQGLGTEAFF. This sequence joins TRBV5-4 and TRBJ1-1; the D gene is possibly TRBD1 (5 bases). The CDR3 totals 14 residues. The germline V and J ends were trimmed by 1 base and 4 bases, with 11 bases remaining between them. The V gene's germline CDR1 is SGHNT and CDR2 YYREEE (reference sequence).

The chain recombines TRBV3-1 (or the pseudogene TRBV3-2) with TRBJ2-1; 8 bases fit TRBD2. From germline, CDR1 is LGHDT and CDR2 YNNKEL (reference sequence). J lost 6 bases, V lost 4 bases, and 5 bases had no gene match. The length of the CDR3 is 14 residues. In DNA, the CDR3 is TGTGCCAGCAGCCGGAGGACTAGCATCAATGAGCAGTTCTTC. Translating gives CASSRRTSINEQFF.

The V call is TRBV5-8, the J call TRBJ2-1; 7 nucleotides align to TRBD2. The CDR3 has 15 amino acids. The germline V gene encodes CDR1 SGHTS and CDR2 YDEGEE. V shed 1 base, J shed 4 bases, and the junction held 5 bases outside the gene matches. CDR3 residues: CASSLFRGGYNEQFF. The CDR3 coding sequence is TGTGCCAGCAGCTTGTTCCGCGGGGGATACAATGAGCAGTTCTTC.

V gene TRBV30 combines with J gene TRBJ2-1, with D unresolved. This CDR3 has 14 residues. CDR1 is GTSNPN and CDR2 is SVGIG in the germline V gene (reference sequence). With 1 base removed from V and 4 bases from J, the gap between germline ends came to 11 bases. As DNA, the CDR3 is TGTGCCTGGAGTGGTGATCGAGGATACAATGAGCAGTTCTTC. It specifies CAWSGDRGYNEQFF.

This chain links TRBV5-1 with TRBJ1-6; TRBD1 matches 7 bases. The CDR3 is 14 amino acids. In germline, CDR1 is SGHRS, CDR2 YFSETQ. Trimming at V came to 2 bases and at J to 9 bases, leaving 5 bases not matched to a gene. The CDR3 sequence is CASSFDREGSPLHF. The CDR3 nucleotides read TGCGCCAGCAGCTTCGACAGGGAAGGTTCACCCCTCCACTTT.

The chain combines TRBV20-1 with TRBJ2-4; D remains unclear. V gave up 0 bases and J gave up 13 bases, with 10 bases separating them. This CDR3 comprises 11 residues. Germline CDR1 reads DFQATT; CDR2 reads SNEGSKA (reference sequence). CDR3 coding DNA: TGCAGTGCTAGAGATCAACGGGTCCAGTACTTC. Protein sequence: CSARDQRVQYF.

The J gene is TRBJ2-7, the V gene TRBV7-2; 14 nucleotides align to TRBD2. With 5 bases clipped from V and 3 bases from J, the junction kept 6 bases outside the gene matches. CDR1 is SGHTA and CDR2 is FQGNSA in the germline V gene. This CDR3 is 16 amino acids long. CDR3 DNA: TGTGCCAGCAGCCCAGGGACTAGCGGGAGTGGCTACGAGCAGTACTTC. It translates to CASSPGTSGSGYEQYF.

The chain joins TRBV10-3 to TRBJ2-3; 12 bases agree with TRBD1. Trimming at V came to 4 bases and at J to 4 bases, leaving 3 bases not matched to a gene. The CDR3 contains 15 residues. Germline loops: CDR1 ENHRY, CDR2 SYGVKD. CDR3 sequence: CAISGDRGLPDTQYF. CDR3 nucleotides: TGTGCCATCAGTGGGGACAGGGGGCTACCAGATACGCAGTATTTT.

This rearrangement joins TRBV2 to TRBJ1-2; D perhaps matches TRBD1 (6 bases). The CDR3 has 15 amino acids. V shed 6 bases and J shed 4 bases, with 18 bases lying between them. Germline V gene lookup returns CDR1 SNHLY and CDR2 FYNNEI. The CDR3 DNA reads TGTGCCAGCAGCCTTTTCTCACGACAGGCCTATGGCTACACCTTC. Residues: CASSLFSRQAYGYTF.

CDR3 sequence: CASSSGRDEETQYF. CDR3 DNA: TGTGCCAGCAGCTCCGGGAGGGACGAAGAGACCCAGTACTTC. This rearrangement joins TRBV5-4 to TRBJ2-5; 8 bases line up with TRBD2. Germline V lookup: CDR1 SGHNT, CDR2 YYREEE (reference sequence). The CDR3 runs 14 residues. Trimming cost V 3 bases and J 3 bases; bases outside gene matches: 4. The full variable domain, in which reference TRBV5-4 and TRBJ2-5 provide the parts outside the CDR3, is ETGVTQSPTHLIKTRGQQVTLRCSSQSGHNTVSWYQQALGQGPQFIFQYYREEENGRGNFPPRFSGLQFPNYSSELNVNALELDDSALYLCASSSGRDEETQYFGPGTRLLVL.

J is TRBJ1-2 and V is TRBV3-1 (or the pseudogene TRBV3-2); tentatively, D is TRBD1 (6 bases). The CDR3 extends over 19 amino acids. The ends were cut back, 0 bases at V and 2 bases at J, with 22 bases in the middle. Germline V gives CDR1 LGHDT, CDR2 YNNKEL (reference sequence). The CDR3 DNA reads TGTGCCAGCAGCCAAGATCATAGGGTTCCCACAGGGCCGAACTATGGCTACACCTTC. Translating it yields CASSQDHRVPTGPNYGYTF.